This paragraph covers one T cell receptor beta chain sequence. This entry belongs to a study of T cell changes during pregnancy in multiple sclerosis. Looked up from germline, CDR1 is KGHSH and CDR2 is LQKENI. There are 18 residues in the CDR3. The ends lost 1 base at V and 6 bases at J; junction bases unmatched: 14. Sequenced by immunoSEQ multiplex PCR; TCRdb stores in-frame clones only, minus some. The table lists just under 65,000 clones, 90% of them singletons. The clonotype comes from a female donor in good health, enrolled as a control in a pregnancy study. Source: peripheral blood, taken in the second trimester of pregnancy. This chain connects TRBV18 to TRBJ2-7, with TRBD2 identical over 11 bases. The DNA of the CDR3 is TGTGCCAGCTCACCACTTACCCCGACTAGCGGGGCAGGTCTCGAGCAGTACTTC. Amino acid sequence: CASSPLTPTSGAGLEQYF. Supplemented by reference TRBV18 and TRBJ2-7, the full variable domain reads NAGVMQNPRHLVRRRGQEARLRCSPMKGHSHVYWYRQLPEEGLKFMVYLQKENIIDESGMPKERFSAEFPKEGPSILRIQQVVRGDSAAYFCASSPLTPTSGAGLEQYFGPGTRLTVT.